These 12 T cell receptor beta chains came from one sample sequenced in a study of T cell responses to AZD1222 COVID-19 vaccine. Libraries were prepared by immunoSEQ multiplex PCR; TCRdb keeps only in-frame clonotypes and omits some of them. This table holds 87,000 or so clones, 85% to 90% found once. The starting material was peripheral blood, obtained on day 0 of AZD1222 vaccination. The receptors here all came from an adult in good health.

The chain couples TRBV7-9 to TRBJ1-1; no clear D. CDR1 is SEHNR and CDR2 is FQNEAQ in the germline V gene (reference sequence). V lost 3 bases and J 4 bases, leaving 6 bases between the germline ends. The CDR3 length is 12 residues. CDR3 loop: CASSFEATEAFF. As DNA, the CDR3 is TGTGCCAGCAGCTTTGAAGCCACTGAAGCTTTCTTT. Complete variable domain (other parts from reference TRBV7-9 and TRBJ1-1): DTGVSQNPRHKITKRGQNVTFRCDPISEHNRLYWYRQTLGQGPEFLTYFQNEAQLEKSRLLSDRFSAERPKGSFSTLEIQRTEQGDSAMYLCASSFEATEAFFGQGTRLTVV.

The chain links TRBV29-1 to TRBJ1-5, with D unclear. Trimming pared 2 bases from V and 2 bases from J, leaving 13 bases between. The germline CDR1 and CDR2 sequences are SQVTM and ANQGSEA. The CDR3 is 15 amino acids. CDR3 region: CSVETLGVGNQPQHF. Written as DNA, the CDR3 is TGCAGCGTTGAAACCCTTGGGGTGGGCAATCAGCCCCAGCATTTT. Full variable domain (missing parts from reference TRBV29-1 and TRBJ1-5): SAVISQKPSRDICQRGTSLTIQCQVDSQVTMMFWYRQQPGQSLTLIATANQGSEATYESGFVIDKFPISRPNLTFSTLTVSNMSPEDSSIYLCSVETLGVGNQPQHFGDGTRLSIL.

This clone was observed a single time. V and J are TRBV30 and TRBJ1-3, with TRBD1 identical over 7 bases. The CDR3 has 13 residues. V trimming: 0 bases; J trimming: 5 bases; junction bases outside the gene matches: 1. Germline V gene lookup returns CDR1 GTSNPN and CDR2 SVGIG (reference sequence). CDR3: CAWSVQGRNTIYF. For the CDR3, the DNA is TGTGCCTGGAGTGTACAGGGGCGAAACACCATATATTTT.

This clone was seen once. The rearrangement uses TRBV5-6 and TRBJ1-2; 7 bases are shared with TRBD1. CDR3 length equals 15 residues. J gave up 5 bases and V 0 bases, and 7 bases lay outside the gene matches. Germline values: CDR1 SGHDT, CDR2 YYEEEE. The CDR3, as DNA: TGTGCCAGCAGCTTGGCCCAGGGGGAAAGGTATGGCTACACCTTC. Translated, it gives CASSLAQGERYGYTF.

The sample holds a few counts of this clone. The V gene is TRBV7-2, the J gene TRBJ1-2; a weak D match, TRBD1 (5 bases). V lost 0 bases and J 4 bases, leaving 15 bases between the germline ends. Germline-derived CDR1 and CDR2 are SGHTA and FQGNSA. The CDR3 totals 16 residues. The CDR3 nucleotides read TGTGCCAGCAGCTTAGCGTCGGGGCCCGCGGGCTATGGCTACACCTTC. It codes for CASSLASGPAGYGYTF.

The J gene is TRBJ1-1, the V gene TRBV5-1; 8 bases fit TRBD1. Losses at the gene ends were 6 bases for V and 1 base for J; bases not matched to a gene: 5. Germline V lookup: CDR1 SGHRS, CDR2 YFSETQ. CDR3 length: 14 amino acids. In DNA, the CDR3 is TGCGCCAGCACATGGACAGGGCAGAACACTGAAGCTTTCTTT. This translates into CASTWTGQNTEAFF.

This clone was detected only once. This chain uses TRBV6-2 or TRBV6-3 with TRBJ1-5; D not resolved. This CDR3 is built from 14 residues. Germline V gene lookup returns CDR1 MNHEY and CDR2 SVGEGT. V was cut by 1 base and J by 9 bases, with 13 bases left in between. The CDR3 region has the DNA TGTGCCAGCAGTTACTGGCCCCCCAGCGGGCCCCAGCATTTT. Translated, it gives CASSYWPPSGPQHF.

The chain uses TRBV12-5 and TRBJ2-3, with D possibly being TRBD1 (6 bases). V lost 0 bases and J lost 7, with 14 bases in between. In germline, CDR1 is LGHNT, CDR2 FRNRAP. CDR3 length: 15 residues. The DNA of the CDR3 is TGTGCTAGTGGTTTGGTCCAGGGGTTAAGAAATACGCAGTATTTT. Encoded protein: CASGLVQGLRNTQYF.

The V gene is TRBV18, the J gene TRBJ1-6, with D unclear. The CDR3 sequence is 14 residues long. V was trimmed by 6 bases and J by 7 bases, leaving 13 bases between them. Germline-derived CDR1 and CDR2 are KGHSH and LQKENI. The CDR3 region is CASSVSGENSPLHF. Here the CDR3 DNA reads TGTGCCAGCTCGGTTTCCGGGGAGAATTCACCCCTCCACTTT.

The rearrangement uses TRBV7-2 and TRBJ1-2; TRBD1 agrees at 7 bases. V was pared by 5 bases and J by 0 bases, with 6 bases of the junction left unmatched. CDR3 length: 15 amino acids. Germline loops: CDR1 SGHTA, CDR2 FQGNSA. The CDR3 here is CASSQGGGANYGYTF. The DNA of the CDR3 is TGTGCCAGCAGCCAGGGGGGGGGAGCTAACTATGGCTACACCTTC. The full variable domain, with the rest looked up from reference TRBV7-2 and TRBJ1-2, is GAGVSQSPSNKVTEKGKDVELRCDPISGHTALYWYRQSLGQGLEFLIYFQGNSAPDKSGLPSDRFSAERTGGSVSTLTIQRTQQEDSAVYLCASSQGGGANYGYTFGSGTRLTVV.

This chain links TRBV10-1 with TRBJ1-1; D is unclear. The CDR3 contains 8 residues. Germline CDR1 is WNHNN and CDR2 is SYGVQD (reference sequence). V lost 10 bases, J lost 5 bases, and 2 bases lay in between. The CDR3 nucleotides are TGCGCCACAACTGAAGCTTTCTTT. Amino acids: CATTEAFF.

V gene TRBV27 combines with J gene TRBJ1-5, with a tentative D call TRBD1 (5 bases). Germline CDR1 reads MNHEY; CDR2 reads SMNVEV (reference sequence). The CDR3 is made up of 13 amino acids. Between the trimmed V and J ends, which lost 6 bases and 5 bases, there was a span of 11 bases. For the CDR3, the DNA is TGTGCCAGCAGCCGACAGAGAGATCAGCCCCAGCATTTT. Amino acids: CASSRQRDQPQHF.